The rows below give T cell receptor beta chains drawn from one sample of a study of blood T cells in healthy people across ages. TCRdb re-derived calls from the 5' RACE reads in MiXCR, one entry per CDR3 protein. The data contain some 1.4 million distinct CDR3 sequences, roughly 40% of them singletons. Material: blood. The receptors shown here come from a woman between 18 and 30 years old in good health. The CDR3 runs from the conserved cysteine through the conserved F or W. The order of the fields is V gene, CDR3 protein.

v_gene: TRBV3-1
CDR3aa: CASSHGGDYGYTF

v_gene: TRBV11-2
CDR3aa: CASSLLAGDYHEQFF

v_gene: TRBV28
CDR3aa: CASRSGTGGGHNTQYF

v_gene: TRBV3-1
CDR3aa: CASSQGREPPRDTQYF

v_gene: TRBV10-3
CDR3aa: CAISDVGYTEQFF

v_gene: TRBV12-3/TRBV12-4
CDR3aa: CASRSDRVGNTIYF

v_gene: TRBV27
CDR3aa: CASSASMEYNEQFF

v_gene: TRBV20-1
CDR3aa: CSARDFDRPYQETQFF

v_gene: TRBV7-8
CDR3aa: CASSLELVGEQYF

v_gene: TRBV3-1
CDR3aa: CASSPLGQGVASPPHF

v_gene: TRBV28
CDR3aa: CASSPGWYEQYF

v_gene: TRBV5-1
CDR3aa: CASSSEGMASEKLFF

v_gene: TRBV20-1
CDR3aa: CSAKPPGPGSSYEQYF

v_gene: TRBV7-7
CDR3aa: CASSLALQYKTQYF

v_gene: TRBV3-1
CDR3aa: CASSQNRDNTF

v_gene: TRBV15
CDR3aa: CATSSPSGRNEQFF

v_gene: TRBV10-3
CDR3aa: CAISESGGTEAFF

v_gene: TRBV7-2
CDR3aa: CASSFVSGTPNGKTQYF

v_gene: TRBV29-1
CDR3aa: CSVAPGASTDTQYF

v_gene: TRBV4-2
CDR3aa: CASSQGSVTEAFF

v_gene: TRBV20-1
CDR3aa: CSLYTDREGYGYTF

v_gene: TRBV7-9
CDR3aa: CASSRSTIGRSGANVLTF

v_gene: TRBV19
CDR3aa: CASSTRDRSFEAFF